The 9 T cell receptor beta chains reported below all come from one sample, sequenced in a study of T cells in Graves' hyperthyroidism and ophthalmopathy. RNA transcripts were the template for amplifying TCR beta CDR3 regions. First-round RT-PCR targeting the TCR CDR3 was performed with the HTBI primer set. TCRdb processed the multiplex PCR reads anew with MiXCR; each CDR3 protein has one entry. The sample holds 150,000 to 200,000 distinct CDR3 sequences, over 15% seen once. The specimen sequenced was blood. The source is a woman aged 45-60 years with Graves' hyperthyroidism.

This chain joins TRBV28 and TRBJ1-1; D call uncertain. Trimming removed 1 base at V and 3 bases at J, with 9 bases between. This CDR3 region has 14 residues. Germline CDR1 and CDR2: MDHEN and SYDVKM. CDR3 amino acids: CASSLSAAYTEAFF. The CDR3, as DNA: TGTGCCAGCAGTTTATCAGCAGCTTACACTGAAGCTTTCTTT.

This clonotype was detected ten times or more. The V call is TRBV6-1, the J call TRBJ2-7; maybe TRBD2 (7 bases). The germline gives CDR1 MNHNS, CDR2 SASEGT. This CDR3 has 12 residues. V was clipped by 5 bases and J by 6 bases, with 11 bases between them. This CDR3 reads CASSFRGGEQYF. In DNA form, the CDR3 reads TGTGCCAGCAGTTTTAGGGGGGGCGAGCAGTACTTC.

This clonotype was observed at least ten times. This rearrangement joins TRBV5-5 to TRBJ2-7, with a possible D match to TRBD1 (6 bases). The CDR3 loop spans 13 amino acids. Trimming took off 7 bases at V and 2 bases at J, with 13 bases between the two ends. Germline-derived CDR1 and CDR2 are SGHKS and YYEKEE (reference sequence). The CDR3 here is CASGGGYTYEQYF. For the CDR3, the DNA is TGTGCCAGCGGGGGCGGATACACCTACGAGCAGTACTTC.

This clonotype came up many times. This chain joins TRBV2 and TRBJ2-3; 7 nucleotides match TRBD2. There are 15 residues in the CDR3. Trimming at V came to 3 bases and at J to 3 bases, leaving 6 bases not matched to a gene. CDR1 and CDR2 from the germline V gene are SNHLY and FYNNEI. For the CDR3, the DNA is TGTGCCAGCAGTGAGGGGAGGGGCGTAACAGATACGCAGTATTTT. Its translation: CASSEGRGVTDTQYF. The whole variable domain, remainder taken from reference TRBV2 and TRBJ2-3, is EPEVTQTPSHQVTQMGQEVILRCVPISNHLYFYWYRQILGQKVEFLVSFYNNEISEKSEIFDDQFSVERPDGSNFTLKIRSTKLEDSAMYFCASSEGRGVTDTQYFGPGTRLTVL.

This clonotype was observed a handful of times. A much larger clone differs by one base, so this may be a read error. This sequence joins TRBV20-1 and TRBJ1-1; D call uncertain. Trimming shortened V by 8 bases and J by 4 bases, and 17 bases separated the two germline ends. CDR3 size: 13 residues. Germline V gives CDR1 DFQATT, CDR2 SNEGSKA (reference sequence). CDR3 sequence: CSTGRGRITEAFF. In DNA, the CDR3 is TGCAGTACTGGCCGTGGACGGATCACTGAAGCTTTCTTT.

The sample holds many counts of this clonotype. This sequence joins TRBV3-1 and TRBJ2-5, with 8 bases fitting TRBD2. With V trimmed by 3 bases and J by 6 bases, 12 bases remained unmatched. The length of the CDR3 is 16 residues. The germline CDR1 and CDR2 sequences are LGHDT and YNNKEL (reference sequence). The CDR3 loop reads CASSHALGGGMKTQYF. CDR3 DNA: TGTGCCAGCAGCCATGCCCTTGGCGGGGGGATGAAGACCCAGTACTTC.

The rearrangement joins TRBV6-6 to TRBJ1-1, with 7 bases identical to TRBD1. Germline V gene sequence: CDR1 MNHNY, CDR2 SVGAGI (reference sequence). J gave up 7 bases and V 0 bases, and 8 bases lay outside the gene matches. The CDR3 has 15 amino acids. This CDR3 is CASSYSAGGHLEAFF. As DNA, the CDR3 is TGTGCCAGCAGTTACTCTGCAGGGGGTCACCTTGAAGCTTTCTTT.

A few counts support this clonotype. DNA of the CDR3: TGCGCCAGCAGCCAGGGGTCGAGAGATTACAATGAGCAGTTCTTC. Its protein is CASSQGSRDYNEQFF. V gene TRBV4-1 combines with J gene TRBJ2-1; D is uncertain. The CDR3 is 15 residues long. V lost 3 bases, J lost 4 bases, and 13 bases lay in between. Germline V gene sequence: CDR1 MGHRA, CDR2 YSYEKL.

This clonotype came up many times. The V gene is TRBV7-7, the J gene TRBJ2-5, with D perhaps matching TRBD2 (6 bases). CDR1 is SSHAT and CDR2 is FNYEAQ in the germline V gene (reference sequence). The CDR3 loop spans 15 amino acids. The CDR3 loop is CASGPLGGIRETQYF. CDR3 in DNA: TGTGCTAGCGGCCCCTTAGGAGGGATCAGAGAGACCCAGTACTTC. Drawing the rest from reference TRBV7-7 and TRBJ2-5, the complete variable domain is GAGVSQSPRYKVTKRGQDVTLRCDPISSHATLYWYQQALGQGPEFLTYFNYEAQPDKSGLPSDRFSAERPEGSISTLTIQRTEQRDSAMYRCASGPLGGIRETQYFGPGTRLLVL.